Listed below are T cell receptor beta chains from one sample, sequenced in a study of shared clonotypes between healthy human individuals. Assay: immunoSEQ multiplex PCR; the TCRdb copy retains only in-frame clones and omits some. In the table there are fewer than 2.5 million clones, 93% of which are singletons. What was sequenced was naive CD4+ T cells from PBMCs. Receptors originate from a man between 18 and 35 years old in good health. Some clones in this sample may be carry-over from other donors' samples. Both conserved end residues are part of each CDR3. D genes are given only for firm matches. Rows give clone size only sometimes, using once, few, many, or a class for an expanded clone.

V: TRBV7-3; J: TRBJ2-1; size: -; D: -; CDR3: CASSSDLANEQFF; DNA: TGTGCCAGCAGCTCTGACCTCGCCAATGAGCAGTTCTTC
V: TRBV9; J: TRBJ2-1; size: -; D: -; CDR3: CASSVRAWENEQFF; DNA: TGTGCCAGCAGCGTACGGGCCTGGGAAAATGAGCAGTTCTTC
V: TRBV30; J: TRBJ2-5; size: -; D: -; CDR3: CAWSGLPPETQYF; DNA: TGTGCCTGGAGTGGACTACCCCCCGAGACCCAGTACTTC
V: TRBV29-1; J: TRBJ2-3; size: -; D: -; CDR3: CSVGSSAADTQYF; DNA: TGCAGCGTTGGGTCGTCAGCGGCAGATACGCAGTATTTT
V: TRBV30; J: TRBJ1-2; size: -; D: -; CDR3: CAWSEINRRLYGYTF; DNA: TGTGCCTGGAGTGAAATAAACAGGCGCCTTTATGGCTACACCTTC
V: TRBV28; J: TRBJ2-3; size: -; D: -; CDR3: CASSANTDTQYF; DNA: TGTGCCAGTTCGGCGAACACAGATACGCAGTATTTT
V: TRBV7-2; J: TRBJ1-5; size: -; D: -; CDR3: CASTQGDQPQHF; DNA: TGTGCCAGCACCCAAGGGGATCAGCCCCAGCATTTT
V: TRBV6-1; J: TRBJ2-7; size: -; D: -; CDR3: CASAGDSSSYEQYF; DNA: TGTGCCAGCGCAGGGGACTCGAGCTCCTACGAGCAGTACTTC
V: TRBV29-1; J: TRBJ1-1; size: -; D: TRBD1; CDR3: CSVAPGQVNTEAFF; DNA: TGCAGCGTTGCCCCGGGACAGGTGAACACTGAAGCTTTCTTT
V: TRBV27; J: TRBJ2-7; size: -; D: -; CDR3: CASSFTGPYEQYF; DNA: TGTGCCAGCAGTTTCACAGGCCCCTACGAGCAGTACTTC
V: TRBV6-6; J: TRBJ2-7; size: -; D: TRBD1; CDR3: CASSRAGTGVYEQYF; DNA: TGTGCCAGCAGCCGAGCGGGGACAGGGGTCTACGAGCAGTACTTC
V: TRBV7-7; J: TRBJ2-2; size: -; D: -; CDR3: CASSATPLGSGELFF; DNA: TGTGCCAGCAGCGCGACACCCCTGGGGTCCGGGGAGCTGTTTTTT
V: TRBV7-6; J: TRBJ1-5; size: -; D: -; CDR3: CASSDGQPDQPQHF; DNA: TGTGCCAGCAGCGATGGACAGCCGGATCAGCCCCAGCATTTT
V: TRBV7-7; J: TRBJ2-5; size: -; D: TRBD2; CDR3: CASSQTPGEGTQYF; DNA: TGTGCCAGCAGCCAAACGCCCGGGGAGGGGACCCAGTACTTC
V: TRBV7-9; J: TRBJ2-3; size: -; D: TRBD1; CDR3: CASVRTGDTQYF; DNA: TGTGCCAGCGTCAGGACAGGGGATACGCAGTATTTT
V: TRBV5-1; J: TRBJ2-3; size: once; D: TRBD2; CDR3: CASSLVSGTGLAGTWYF; DNA: TGCGCCAGCAGCTTGGTATCCGGGACGGGACTAGCGGGTACCTGGTATTTT
V: TRBV19; J: TRBJ2-7; size: once; D: TRBD1; CDR3: CASSYRQGFSYEQYF; DNA: TGTGCCAGTAGTTACAGACAGGGGTTCAGCTACGAGCAGTACTTC
V: TRBV10-3; J: TRBJ1-1; size: -; D: -; CDR3: CAISESGQALRFPTEAFF; DNA: TGTGCCATCAGTGAGTCGGGGCAGGCCCTCCGTTTCCCCACTGAAGCTTTCTTT
V: TRBV29-1; J: TRBJ2-3; size: -; D: -; CDR3: CSVKDINTDTQYF; DNA: TGCAGCGTCAAGGACATAAACACAGATACGCAGTATTTT
V: TRBV19; J: TRBJ1-2; size: -; D: -; CDR3: CASSAPALRLYGYTF; DNA: TGTGCCAGTAGTGCCCCAGCCCTTCGGCTCTATGGCTACACCTTC
V: TRBV28; J: TRBJ1-1; size: -; D: -; CDR3: CASSDLRGMNTEAFF; DNA: TGTGCCAGCAGTGACCTAAGAGGGATGAACACTGAAGCTTTCTTT
V: TRBV5-1; J: TRBJ1-3; size: once; D: -; CDR3: CASSFGSVSGNTIYF; DNA: TGCGCCAGCAGCTTCGGGAGCGTCTCTGGAAACACCATATATTTT
V: TRBV7-3; J: TRBJ2-3; size: -; D: -; CDR3: CASSLLGAGYTSTDTQYF; DNA: TGTGCCAGCAGCTTACTTGGGGCAGGATATACTAGCACAGATACGCAGTATTTT
V: TRBV5-1; J: TRBJ2-7; size: -; D: TRBD1; CDR3: CASSLKGAGEQYF; DNA: TGCGCCAGCAGCTTGAAGGGGGCAGGAGAGCAGTACTTC
V: TRBV6-1; J: TRBJ1-2; size: -; D: -; CDR3: CASSEVWGYTF; DNA: TGTGCCAGCAGTGAAGTATGGGGCTACACCTTC
V: TRBV10-3; J: TRBJ1-1; size: once; D: -; CDR3: CAISESSKGSTEAFF; DNA: TGTGCCATCAGTGAGTCGTCAAAAGGGAGCACTGAAGCTTTCTTT
V: TRBV29-1; J: TRBJ2-5; size: -; D: -; CDR3: CSVDSLAQETQYF; DNA: TGCAGCGTTGATTCGCTAGCACAAGAGACCCAGTACTTC
V: TRBV7-2; J: TRBJ2-7; size: once; D: TRBD1; CDR3: CASSPKRTGLSYEQYF; DNA: TGTGCCAGCAGCCCGAAGCGGACAGGGCTCTCCTACGAGCAGTACTTC
V: TRBV7-2; J: TRBJ1-6; size: -; D: -; CDR3: CASSTGLGARSPLHF; DNA: TGTGCCAGCAGCACGGGGCTGGGGGCGAGATCACCCCTCCACTTT
V: TRBV5-1; J: TRBJ2-7; size: -; D: -; CDR3: CASSLSPATYEQYF; DNA: TGCGCCAGCAGCTTGAGTCCAGCAACCTACGAGCAGTACTTC
V: TRBV28; J: TRBJ2-7; size: -; D: TRBD2; CDR3: CASSSQTLAGGHYEQYF; DNA: TGTGCCAGCAGTTCCCAAACTCTAGCGGGAGGGCACTACGAGCAGTACTTC
V: TRBV5-4; J: TRBJ2-2; size: -; D: TRBD2; CDR3: CASSPGILATNTGELFF; DNA: TGTGCCAGCAGCCCGGGCATACTAGCGACGAACACCGGGGAGCTGTTTTTT
V: TRBV4-1; J: TRBJ2-7; size: -; D: TRBD2; CDR3: CASSQATSGAYEQYF; DNA: TGCGCCAGCAGCCAAGCCACTAGCGGAGCCTACGAGCAGTACTTC
V: TRBV11-3; J: TRBJ2-1; size: -; D: -; CDR3: CASSPPQGLGGEQFF; DNA: TGTGCCAGCAGCCCTCCCCAGGGCCTCGGGGGTGAGCAGTTCTTC
V: TRBV28; J: TRBJ2-7; size: -; D: -; CDR3: CASSPAGLLTYEQYF; DNA: TGTGCCAGCAGCCCGGCTGGACTCCTTACCTACGAGCAGTACTTC
V: TRBV19; J: TRBJ1-1; size: -; D: TRBD1; CDR3: CASSRGTGGNTEAFF; DNA: TGTGCCAGTTCTCGGGGGACAGGGGGAAACACTGAAGCTTTCTTT
V: TRBV28; J: TRBJ2-1; size: -; D: TRBD2; CDR3: CASSLYLAGVYNEQFF; DNA: TGTGCCAGCAGTTTATACCTAGCGGGAGTCTACAATGAGCAGTTCTTC
V: TRBV14; J: TRBJ1-1; size: once; D: TRBD1; CDR3: CASSQAASGTGWGAFF; DNA: TGTGCCAGCAGCCAAGCTGCTTCCGGGACAGGGTGGGGAGCTTTCTTT
V: TRBV19; J: TRBJ2-1; size: -; D: TRBD2; CDR3: CASSILAGGTEQFF; DNA: TGTGCCAGTAGTATACTAGCGGGAGGGACTGAGCAGTTCTTC
V: TRBV19; J: TRBJ1-5; size: -; D: TRBD1; CDR3: CASRDRDTHQHF; DNA: TGTGCCAGCCGGGACAGGGACACTCATCAGCATTTT
V: TRBV30; J: TRBJ2-7; size: -; D: TRBD1; CDR3: CAWSDPGQFTLYEQYF; DNA: TGTGCCTGGAGTGACCCGGGACAGTTTACCTTATACGAGCAGTACTTC
V: TRBV4-2; J: TRBJ2-5; size: -; D: TRBD2; CDR3: CASSLEAGGVETQYF; DNA: TGTGCCAGCAGCCTTGAGGCGGGAGGGGTAGAGACCCAGTACTTC
V: TRBV28; J: TRBJ2-1; size: -; D: TRBD1; CDR3: CASSWDRDYNEQFF; DNA: TGTGCCAGCAGTTGGGACAGAGATTACAATGAGCAGTTCTTC
V: TRBV7-2; J: TRBJ2-1; size: -; D: -; CDR3: CASSPQGAGASNEQFF; DNA: TGTGCCAGCAGCCCTCAGGGGGCGGGAGCTTCCAATGAGCAGTTCTTC
V: TRBV28; J: TRBJ2-7; size: -; D: -; CDR3: CASSPIVGGRNYEQYF; DNA: TGTGCCAGCAGTCCCATAGTGGGGGGGCGGAATTACGAGCAGTACTTC
V: TRBV6-1; J: TRBJ1-5; size: once; D: -; CDR3: CASSEHRNSNQPQHF; DNA: TGTGCCAGCAGTGAGCACAGGAATAGCAATCAGCCCCAGCATTTT
V: TRBV28; J: TRBJ1-5; size: -; D: -; CDR3: CASSYGVGNQPQHF; DNA: TGTGCCAGCAGCTATGGGGTTGGCAATCAGCCCCAGCATTTT
V: TRBV5-1; J: TRBJ1-5; size: once; D: -; CDR3: CASSADGNQPQHF; DNA: TGCGCCAGCAGCGCCGACGGCAATCAGCCCCAGCATTTT
V: TRBV10-2; J: TRBJ2-7; size: -; D: -; CDR3: CASSDRRDGGYEQYF; DNA: TGCGCCAGCAGTGATAGGCGGGACGGGGGCTACGAGCAGTACTTC